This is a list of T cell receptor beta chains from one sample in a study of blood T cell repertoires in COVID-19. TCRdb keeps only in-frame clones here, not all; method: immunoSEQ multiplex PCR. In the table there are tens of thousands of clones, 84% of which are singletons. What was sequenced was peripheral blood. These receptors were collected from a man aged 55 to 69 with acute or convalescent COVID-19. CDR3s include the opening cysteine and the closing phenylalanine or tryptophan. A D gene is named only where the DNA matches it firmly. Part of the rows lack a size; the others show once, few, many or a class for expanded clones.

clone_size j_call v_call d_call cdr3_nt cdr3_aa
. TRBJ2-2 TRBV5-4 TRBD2 TGTGCCAGCAGCCCGTCGGGACTAGCGGGGGGGAACGGGGAGCTGTTTTTT CASSPSGLAGGNGELFF
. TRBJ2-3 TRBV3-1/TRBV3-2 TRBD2 TGTGCCAGCAGCCCACCTCGGACTAGCGGGGGGGGCACAGATACGCAGTATTTT CASSPPRTSGGGTDTQYF
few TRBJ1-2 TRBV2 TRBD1 TGTGCCAGCAGCAACAGGGGTTTTGGAGGCTACACCTTC CASSNRGFGGYTF
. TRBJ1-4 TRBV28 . TGTGCCAGCAGTGACGACAAGGTTAATGAAAAACTGTTTTTT CASSDDKVNEKLFF
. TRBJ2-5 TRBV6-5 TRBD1 TGTGCCGGGAATCCAGGGGGTTTCGGGGAGACCCAGTACTTC CAGNPGGFGETQYF
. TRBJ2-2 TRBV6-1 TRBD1 TGTGCCAGCAGTGTGTTAACAGGGGTGTCGGCCGGGGAGCTGTTTTTT CASSVLTGVSAGELFF
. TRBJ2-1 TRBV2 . TGTGCCAGCAGCCTACACAATGAGCAGTTCTTC CASSLHNEQFF
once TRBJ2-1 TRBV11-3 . TGTGCCAGCAGCCAGACTGGCTCATACAATGAGCAGTTCTTC CASSQTGSYNEQFF
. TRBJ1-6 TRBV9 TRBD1 TGTGCCAGCAGCGCCAGCCCGGGACAGACGAGCTCCTATAATTCACCCCTCCACTTT CASSASPGQTSSYNSPLHF
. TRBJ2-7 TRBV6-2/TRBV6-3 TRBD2 TGTGCCAGCAGCGACCCTAGCGGGCGACAGTCCTACGAGCAGTACTTC CASSDPSGRQSYEQYF
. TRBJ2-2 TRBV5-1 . TGCGCCAGCAGCTTTCGGCAGGGGAACACCGGGGAGCTGTTTTTT CASSFRQGNTGELFF
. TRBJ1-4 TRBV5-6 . TGTGCCAGCAGCTTCGACAGGTTTAGCACTAATGAAAAACTGTTTTTT CASSFDRFSTNEKLFF
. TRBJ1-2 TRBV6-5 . TGTGCCAGCAGGGACTACAGGCACCACTATGGCTACACCTTC CASRDYRHHYGYTF
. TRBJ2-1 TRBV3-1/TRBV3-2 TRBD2 TGTGCCAGCAGCCCCCTACTAGCGGGGGACCCAGGGGAGCAGTTCTTC CASSPLLAGDPGEQFF
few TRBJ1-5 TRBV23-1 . TGCGCCAGCAGTCAATCGGGGAGGGGAGGTTGCAATCAGCCCCAGCATTTT CASSQSGRGGCNQPQHF
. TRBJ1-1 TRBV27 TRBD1 TGTGCCAGCAGTTCCCCGGTGGGACAGGGTACCTTTTCGGCTGAAGCTTTCTTT CASSSPVGQGTFSAEAFF
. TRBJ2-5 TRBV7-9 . TGTGCCAGCAGCTTAGTCAGGCAAGAGACCCAGTACTTC CASSLVRQETQYF
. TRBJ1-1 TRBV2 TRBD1 TGTGCCAGAACAGGGGGCAAAAGAAGTGGTGAAGCTTTCTTT CARTGGKRSGEAFF
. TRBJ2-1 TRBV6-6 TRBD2 TGTGCCAGCAGCCCCGGGGGAGGGACCTACAATGAGCAGTTCTTC CASSPGGGTYNEQFF
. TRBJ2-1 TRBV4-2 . TGTGCCAGCAGCCAAGATACTGGCCTAGCGCAGAGCTCCTACAATGAGCAGTTCTTC CASSQDTGLAQSSYNEQFF
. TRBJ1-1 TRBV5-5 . TGTGCCAGCAGCTTGGTAGGGCTGGGGCCCTACACTGAAGCTTTCTTT CASSLVGLGPYTEAFF
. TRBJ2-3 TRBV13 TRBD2 TGTGCCAGCAGCTCCTATAGCGGGGGGCACACAGATACGCAGTATTTT CASSSYSGGHTDTQYF
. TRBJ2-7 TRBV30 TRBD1 TGTGCCTGGACTGGGGCAGGGGGCGACGAGCAGTACTTC CAWTGAGGDEQYF
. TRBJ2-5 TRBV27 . TGTGCCAGCAGTTTTTTGGGGTTTGGGGCCCCGGGCGGGACTGCCAAGAAGGGGACCCAGTACTTC CASSFLGFGAPGGTAKKGTQYF